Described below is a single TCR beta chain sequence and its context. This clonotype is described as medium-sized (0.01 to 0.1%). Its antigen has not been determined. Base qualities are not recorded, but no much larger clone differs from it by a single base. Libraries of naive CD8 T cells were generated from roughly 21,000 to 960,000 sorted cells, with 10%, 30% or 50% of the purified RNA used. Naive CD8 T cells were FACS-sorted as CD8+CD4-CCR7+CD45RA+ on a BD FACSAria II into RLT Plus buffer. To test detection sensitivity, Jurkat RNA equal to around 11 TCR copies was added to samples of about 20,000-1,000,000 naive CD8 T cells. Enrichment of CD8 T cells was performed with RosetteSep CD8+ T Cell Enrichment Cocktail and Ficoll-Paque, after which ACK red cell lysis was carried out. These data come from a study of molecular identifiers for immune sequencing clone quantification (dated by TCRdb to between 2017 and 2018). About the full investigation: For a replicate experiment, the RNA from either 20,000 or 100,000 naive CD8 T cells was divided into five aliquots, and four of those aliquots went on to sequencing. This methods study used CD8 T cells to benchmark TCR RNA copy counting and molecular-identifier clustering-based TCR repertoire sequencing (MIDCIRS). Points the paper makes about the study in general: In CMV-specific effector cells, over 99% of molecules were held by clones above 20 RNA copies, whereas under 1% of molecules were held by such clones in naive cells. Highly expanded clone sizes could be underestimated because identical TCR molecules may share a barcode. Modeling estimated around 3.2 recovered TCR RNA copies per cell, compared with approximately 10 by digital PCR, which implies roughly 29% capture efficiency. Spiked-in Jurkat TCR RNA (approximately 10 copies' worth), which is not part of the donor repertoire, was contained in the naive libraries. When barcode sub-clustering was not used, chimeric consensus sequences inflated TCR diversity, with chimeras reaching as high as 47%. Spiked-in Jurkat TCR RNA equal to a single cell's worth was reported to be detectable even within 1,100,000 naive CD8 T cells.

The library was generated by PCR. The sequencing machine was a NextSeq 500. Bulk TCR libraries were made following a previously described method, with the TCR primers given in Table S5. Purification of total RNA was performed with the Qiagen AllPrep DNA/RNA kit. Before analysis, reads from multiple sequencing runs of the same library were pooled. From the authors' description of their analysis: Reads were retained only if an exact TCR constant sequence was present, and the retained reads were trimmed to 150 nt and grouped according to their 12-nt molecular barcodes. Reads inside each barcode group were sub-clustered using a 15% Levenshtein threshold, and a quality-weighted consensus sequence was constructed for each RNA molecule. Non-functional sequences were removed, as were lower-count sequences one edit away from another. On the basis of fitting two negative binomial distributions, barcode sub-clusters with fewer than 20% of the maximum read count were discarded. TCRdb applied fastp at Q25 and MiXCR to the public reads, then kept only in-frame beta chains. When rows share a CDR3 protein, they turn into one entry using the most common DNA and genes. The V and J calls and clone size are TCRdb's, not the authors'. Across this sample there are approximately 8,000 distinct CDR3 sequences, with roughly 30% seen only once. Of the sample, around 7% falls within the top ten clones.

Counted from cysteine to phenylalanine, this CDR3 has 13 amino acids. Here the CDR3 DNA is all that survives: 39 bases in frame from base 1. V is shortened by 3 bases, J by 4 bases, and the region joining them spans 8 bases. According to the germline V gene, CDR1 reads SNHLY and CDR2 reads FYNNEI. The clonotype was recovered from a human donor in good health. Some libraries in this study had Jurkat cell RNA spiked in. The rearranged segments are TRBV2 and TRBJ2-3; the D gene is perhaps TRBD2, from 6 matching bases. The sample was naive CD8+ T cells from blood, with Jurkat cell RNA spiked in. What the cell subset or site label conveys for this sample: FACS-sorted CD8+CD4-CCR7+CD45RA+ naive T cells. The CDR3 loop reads CASSEEGADTQYF. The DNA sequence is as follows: TGTGCCAGCAGTGAGGAGGGTGCAGATACGCAGTATTTT.